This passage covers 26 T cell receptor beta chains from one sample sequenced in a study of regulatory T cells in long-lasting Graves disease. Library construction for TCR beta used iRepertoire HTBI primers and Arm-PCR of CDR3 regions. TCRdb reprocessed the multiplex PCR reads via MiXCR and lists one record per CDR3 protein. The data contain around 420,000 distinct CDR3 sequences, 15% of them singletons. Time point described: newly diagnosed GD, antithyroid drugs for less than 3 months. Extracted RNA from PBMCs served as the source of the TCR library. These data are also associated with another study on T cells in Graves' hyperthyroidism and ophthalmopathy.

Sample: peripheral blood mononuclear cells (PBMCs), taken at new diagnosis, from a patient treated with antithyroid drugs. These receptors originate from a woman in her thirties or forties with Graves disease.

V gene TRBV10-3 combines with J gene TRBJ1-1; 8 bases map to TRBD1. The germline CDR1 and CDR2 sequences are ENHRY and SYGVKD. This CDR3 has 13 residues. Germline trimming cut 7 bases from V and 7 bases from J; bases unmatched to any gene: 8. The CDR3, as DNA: TGTGCCATCACCGGGACAGGCCGCGATGAAGCTTTCTTT. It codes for CAITGTGRDEAFF.

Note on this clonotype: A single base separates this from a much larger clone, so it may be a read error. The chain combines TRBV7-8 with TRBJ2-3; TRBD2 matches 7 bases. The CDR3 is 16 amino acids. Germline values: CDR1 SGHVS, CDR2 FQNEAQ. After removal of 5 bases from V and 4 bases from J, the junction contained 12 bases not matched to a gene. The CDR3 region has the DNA TGTGCCAGCAGCCGACGACTAGCAGAAACCGCAGATACGCAGTATTTT. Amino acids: CASSRRLAETADTQYF.

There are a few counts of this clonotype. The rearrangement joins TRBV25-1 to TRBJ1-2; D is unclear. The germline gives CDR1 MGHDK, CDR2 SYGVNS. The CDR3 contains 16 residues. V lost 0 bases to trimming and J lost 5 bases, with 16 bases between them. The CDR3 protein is CASSEYYRVDEYGYTF. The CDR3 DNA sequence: TGTGCCAGCAGTGAATATTACCGGGTGGACGAGTATGGCTACACCTTC.

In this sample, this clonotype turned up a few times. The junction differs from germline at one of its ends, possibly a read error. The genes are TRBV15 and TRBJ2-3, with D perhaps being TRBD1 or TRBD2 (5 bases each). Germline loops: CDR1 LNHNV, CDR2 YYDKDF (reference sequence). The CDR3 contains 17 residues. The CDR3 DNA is TGTGCCACCAGCTCAGCGGCGAAGGGACCGGGCACAGATGCGCAGTATTTT. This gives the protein CATSSAAKGPGTDAQYF.

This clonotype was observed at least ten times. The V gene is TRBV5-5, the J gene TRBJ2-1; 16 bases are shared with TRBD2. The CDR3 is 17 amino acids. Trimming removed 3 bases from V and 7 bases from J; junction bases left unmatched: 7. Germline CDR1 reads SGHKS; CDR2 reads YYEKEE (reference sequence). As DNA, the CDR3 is TGTGCCAGCAGCTGGGGGACTAGCGGGAGGGCCAGGAATGAGCAGTTCTTC. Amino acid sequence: CASSWGTSGRARNEQFF.

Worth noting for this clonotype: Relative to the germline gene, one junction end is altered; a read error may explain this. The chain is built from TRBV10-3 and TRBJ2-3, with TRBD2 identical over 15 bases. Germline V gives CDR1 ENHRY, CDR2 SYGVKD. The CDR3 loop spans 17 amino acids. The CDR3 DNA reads TGTGCCATAAAGGGACTAGCGGGAGGCCACGACACAAATACGCAGTATTTT. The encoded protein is CAIKGLAGGHDTNTQYF.

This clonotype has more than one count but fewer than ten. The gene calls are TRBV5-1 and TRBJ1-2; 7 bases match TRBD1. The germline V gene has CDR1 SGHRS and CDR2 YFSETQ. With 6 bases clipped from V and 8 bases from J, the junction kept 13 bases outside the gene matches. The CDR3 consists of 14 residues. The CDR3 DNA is TGCGCCAGCAAACGGGAAGAGGGGGCGGTCGGCTACACCTTC. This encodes CASKREEGAVGYTF. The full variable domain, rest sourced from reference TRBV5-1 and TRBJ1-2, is KAGVTQTPRYLIKTRGQQVTLSCSPISGHRSVSWYQQTPGQGLQFLFEYFSETQRNKGNFPGRFSGRQFSNSRSEMNVSTLELGDSALYLCASKREEGAVGYTFGSGTRLTVV.

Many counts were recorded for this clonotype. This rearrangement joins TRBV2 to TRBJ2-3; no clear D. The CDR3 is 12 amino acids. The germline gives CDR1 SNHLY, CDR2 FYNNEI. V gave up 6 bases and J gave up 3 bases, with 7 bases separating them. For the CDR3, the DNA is TGTGCCAGCAGACGGGTAACAGATACGCAGTATTTT. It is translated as CASRRVTDTQYF. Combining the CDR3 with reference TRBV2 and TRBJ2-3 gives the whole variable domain EPEVTQTPSHQVTQMGQEVILRCVPISNHLYFYWYRQILGQKVEFLVSFYNNEISEKSEIFDDQFSVERPDGSNFTLKIRSTKLEDSAMYFCASRRVTDTQYFGPGTRLTVL.

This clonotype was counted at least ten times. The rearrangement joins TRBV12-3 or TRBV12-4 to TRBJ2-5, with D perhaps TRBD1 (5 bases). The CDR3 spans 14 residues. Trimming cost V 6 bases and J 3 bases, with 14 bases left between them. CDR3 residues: CASSPQGSEETQYF. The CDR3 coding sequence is TGTGCCAGCAGCCCCCAGGGTTCGGAAGAGACCCAGTACTTC.

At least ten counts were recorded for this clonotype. DNA for the CDR3: TGTGCCAGCAGTACCGGACTAGCGGGAGGACTGGAGACCCAGTACTTC. Translated, it gives CASSTGLAGGLETQYF. The chain joins TRBV12-3 or TRBV12-4 to TRBJ2-5; 14 nucleotides line up with TRBD2. V lost 5 bases and J lost 5; bases outside the gene matches: 7. The CDR3 is 16 amino acids.

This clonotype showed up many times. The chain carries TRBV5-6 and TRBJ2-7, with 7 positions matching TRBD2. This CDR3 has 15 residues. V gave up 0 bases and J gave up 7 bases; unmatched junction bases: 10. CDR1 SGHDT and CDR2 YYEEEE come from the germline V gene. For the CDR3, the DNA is TGTGCCAGCAGCTTGGTAGGACTAGGGCAGCGGGAGCAGTACTTC. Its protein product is CASSLVGLGQREQYF.

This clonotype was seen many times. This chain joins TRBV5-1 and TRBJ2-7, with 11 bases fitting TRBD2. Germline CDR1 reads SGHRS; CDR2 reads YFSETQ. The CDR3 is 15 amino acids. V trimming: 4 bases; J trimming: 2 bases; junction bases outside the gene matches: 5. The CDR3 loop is CASSVGTSGAYEQYF. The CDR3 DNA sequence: TGCGCCAGCAGCGTCGGGACTAGCGGAGCCTACGAGCAGTACTTC.

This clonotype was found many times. The CDR3 region is CASSLGVNTGELFF. The CDR3 DNA is TGTGCCAGCAGTTTAGGGGTGAACACCGGGGAGCTGTTTTTT. The chain employs TRBV5-4 and TRBJ2-2; D perhaps matches TRBD1 (5 bases). V was trimmed by 5 bases and J by 1 base, leaving 9 bases between them. Germline V CDR1 and CDR2: SGHNT, YYREEE (reference sequence). This CDR3 region has 14 residues.

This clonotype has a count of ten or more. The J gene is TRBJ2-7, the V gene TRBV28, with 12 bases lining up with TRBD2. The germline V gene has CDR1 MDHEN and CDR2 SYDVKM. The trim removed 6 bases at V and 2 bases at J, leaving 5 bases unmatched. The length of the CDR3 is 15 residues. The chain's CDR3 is CASSRGLAGPYEQYF. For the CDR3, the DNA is TGTGCCAGCAGCCGGGGACTAGCGGGCCCCTACGAGCAGTACTTC.

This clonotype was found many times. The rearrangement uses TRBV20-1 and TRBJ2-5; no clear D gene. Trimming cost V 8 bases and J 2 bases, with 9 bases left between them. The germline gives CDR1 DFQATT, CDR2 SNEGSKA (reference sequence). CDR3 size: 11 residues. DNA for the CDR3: TGCAGTACCTTAACTCAAGAGACCCAGTACTTC. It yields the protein CSTLTQETQYF.

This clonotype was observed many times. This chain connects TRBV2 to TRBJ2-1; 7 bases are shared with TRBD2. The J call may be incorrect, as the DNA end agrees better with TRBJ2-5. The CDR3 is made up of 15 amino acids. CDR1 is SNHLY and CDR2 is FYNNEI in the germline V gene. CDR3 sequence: CASMKIAGFQETQYF. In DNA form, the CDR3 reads TGTGCCAGCATGAAAATAGCGGGCTTCCAAGAGACCCAGTACTTC.

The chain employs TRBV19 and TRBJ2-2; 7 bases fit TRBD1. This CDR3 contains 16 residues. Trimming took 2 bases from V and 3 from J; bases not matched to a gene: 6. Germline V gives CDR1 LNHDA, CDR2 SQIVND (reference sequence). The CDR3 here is CASSISTGAYTGELFF. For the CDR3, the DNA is TGTGCCAGTAGTATAAGCACAGGGGCCTACACCGGGGAGCTGTTTTTT. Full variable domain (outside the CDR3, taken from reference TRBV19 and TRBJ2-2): DGGITQSPKYLFRKEGQNVTLSCEQNLNHDAMYWYRQDPGQGLRLIYYSQIVNDFQKGDIAEGYSVSREKKESFPLTVTSAQKNPTAFYLCASSISTGAYTGELFFGEGSRLTVL.

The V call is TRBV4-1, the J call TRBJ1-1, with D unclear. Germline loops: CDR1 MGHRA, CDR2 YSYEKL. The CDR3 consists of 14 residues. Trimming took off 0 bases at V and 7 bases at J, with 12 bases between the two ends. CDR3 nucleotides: TGCGCCAGCAGCCAAGACCCGGGTGTACTTGAAGCTTTCTTT. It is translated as CASSQDPGVLEAFF.

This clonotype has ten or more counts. The DNA of the CDR3 is TGTGCCAGCAGTTACAGGGGGCGCGGGGACACTGAAGCTTTCTTT. This codes for CASSYRGRGDTEAFF. V gene TRBV28 combines with J gene TRBJ1-1; 9 nucleotides match TRBD1. The CDR3 is 15 residues long. Germline V CDR1 and CDR2: MDHEN, SYDVKM. The J segment lost 3 bases and the V segment lost 4 bases, leaving 6 bases of the junction unmatched.

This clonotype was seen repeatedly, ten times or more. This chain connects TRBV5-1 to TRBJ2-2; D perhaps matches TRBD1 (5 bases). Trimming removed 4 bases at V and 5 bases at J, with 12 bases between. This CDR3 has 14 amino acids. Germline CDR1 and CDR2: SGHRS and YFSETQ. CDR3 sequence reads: CASSTRAGTGELFF. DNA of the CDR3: TGCGCCAGCAGCACCAGGGCAGGGACCGGGGAGCTGTTTTTT.

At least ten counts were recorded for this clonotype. The DNA for the CDR3 is TGCAGTGCTACCGGGACTAGCGGAGTCACAGATACGCAGTATTTT. The encoded protein is CSATGTSGVTDTQYF. The rearrangement uses TRBV20-1 and TRBJ2-3; 11 bases are a match to TRBD2. J was trimmed by 2 bases and V by 4 bases; bases with no gene match: 5. This CDR3 contains 15 residues. Per the germline V gene, CDR1 is DFQATT and CDR2 is SNEGSKA (reference sequence).

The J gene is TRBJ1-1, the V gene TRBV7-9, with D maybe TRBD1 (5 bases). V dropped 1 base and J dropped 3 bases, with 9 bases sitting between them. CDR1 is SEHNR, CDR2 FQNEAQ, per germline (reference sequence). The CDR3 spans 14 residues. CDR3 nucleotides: TGTGCCAGCAGCTTAGTCAGGGTCGACACTGAAGCTTTCTTT. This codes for CASSLVRVDTEAFF.

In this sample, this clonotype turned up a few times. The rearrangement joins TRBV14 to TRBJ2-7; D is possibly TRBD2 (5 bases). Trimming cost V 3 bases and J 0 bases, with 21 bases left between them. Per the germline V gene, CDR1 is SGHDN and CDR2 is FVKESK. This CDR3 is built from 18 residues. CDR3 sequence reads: CASSHLTRDGEISYEQYF. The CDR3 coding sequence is TGTGCCAGCAGCCACCTAACACGAGACGGGGAGATCTCCTACGAGCAGTACTTC.

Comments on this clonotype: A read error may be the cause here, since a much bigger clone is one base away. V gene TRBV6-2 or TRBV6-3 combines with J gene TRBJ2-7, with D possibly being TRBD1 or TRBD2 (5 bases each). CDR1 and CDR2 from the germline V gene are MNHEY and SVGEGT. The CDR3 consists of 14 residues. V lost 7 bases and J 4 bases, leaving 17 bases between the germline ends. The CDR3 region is CASTRHGGRYEQYF. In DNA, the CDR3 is TGTGCCAGCACCAGACATGGGGGTAGGTACGAGCAGTACTTC.

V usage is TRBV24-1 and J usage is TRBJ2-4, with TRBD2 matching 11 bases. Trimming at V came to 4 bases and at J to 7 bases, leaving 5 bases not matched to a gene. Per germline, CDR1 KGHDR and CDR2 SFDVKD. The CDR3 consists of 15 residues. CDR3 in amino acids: CATSDGLAGSNIQYF. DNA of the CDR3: TGTGCCACCAGTGACGGACTAGCGGGTTCGAACATTCAGTACTTC.

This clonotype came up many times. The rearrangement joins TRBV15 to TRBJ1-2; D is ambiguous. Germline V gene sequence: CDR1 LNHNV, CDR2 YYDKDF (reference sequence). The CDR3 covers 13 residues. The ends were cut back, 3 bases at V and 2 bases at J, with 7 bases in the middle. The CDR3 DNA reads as TGTGCCACCAGCAGGGGTGAGAACTATGGCTACACCTTC. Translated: CATSRGENYGYTF.